This T cell receptor beta chain comes out of a study of monozygotic twins with inflammatory bowel disease. Notes on the study in general: Patient repertoires may have gained variability from differing immunosuppressive treatments. People with IBD had fewer clonotypes in common with others than healthy twins did, especially with disease activity.

Germline CDR1 reads SGHDN; CDR2 reads FVKESK. This CDR3 comprises 13 residues. Comments on this clonotype: No antigen is known for it.

TCRdb reanalyzed the 5' RACE reads, giving one entry per CDR3 protein sequence and no DNA. This sample's clone table lists approximately 400,000 distinct CDR3 sequences. The receptor was derived from a human donor with ulcerative colitis or Crohn's disease, or a healthy co-twin of an affected twin (not recorded which). The sample consisted of blood. This chain uses TRBV14 with TRBJ1-4; checking the TCRdb D call of TRBD1 is not possible without DNA. CDR3: CASSQESGEKLFF.